This entry lists 21 T cell receptor beta chains sequenced from one sample in a study of metastatic and nonmetastatic thyroid tumors. With MiXCR, TCRdb called clones anew from the PCR reads. The repertoire consists of some 14,000 clones, with about an eighth occurring once and the leading ten covering about 15%. All patients were untreated before thyroid surgery. The sample comprised blood. The origin of the receptors is a female donor with papillary thyroid cancer or a benign thyroid nodule (not recorded which). Some clones in this sample may be carry-over from other donors' samples.

This clone has ten or more counts. The chain links TRBV11-1 to TRBJ2-3; 9 bases align to TRBD2. This CDR3 comprises 15 residues. With 7 bases clipped from V and 3 bases from J, the junction kept 8 bases outside the gene matches. Germline CDR1 SGHAT, CDR2 FQDESV (reference sequence). The CDR3 DNA reads as TGTGCCAGCAAAAAGGGACTAGCCGGGACAGATACGCAGTATTTT. Encoded protein: CASKKGLAGTDTQYF. The complete variable domain, with remaining parts taken from reference TRBV11-1 and TRBJ2-3, reads EAEVAQSPRYKITEKSQAVAFWCDPISGHATLYWYRQILGQGPELLVQFQDESVVDDSQLPKDRFSAERLKGVDSTLKIQPAELGDSAMYLCASKKGLAGTDTQYFGPGTRLTVL.

This clone is categorized as medium-sized. This chain uses TRBV19 with TRBJ1-5; 8 bases match TRBD1. Per the germline V gene, CDR1 is LNHDA and CDR2 is SQIVND (reference sequence). The CDR3 covers 14 residues. The ends lost 5 bases at V and 4 bases at J; junction bases unmatched: 4. This CDR3 is CASSPRQGNQPQHF. In DNA, the CDR3 is TGTGCCAGTAGTCCGAGACAGGGGAATCAGCCCCAGCATTTT.

This clone appeared a few times. This chain connects TRBV28 to TRBJ2-3, with D possibly TRBD1 on 7 matching bases. This CDR3 comprises 15 residues. The germline V gene has CDR1 MDHEN and CDR2 SYDVKM. Trimming took 7 bases from V and 3 from J, leaving 17 bases between them. CDR3 in DNA: TGTGCCAGCACGGACCAGGGGGGATCAACAGATACGCAGTATTTT. As protein: CASTDQGGSTDTQYF. The whole variable domain, remainder taken from reference TRBV28 and TRBJ2-3, is DVKVTQSSRYLVKRTGEKVFLECVQDMDHENMFWYRQDPGLGLRLIYFSYDVKMKEKGDIPEGYSVSREKKERFSLILESASTNQTSMYLCASTDQGGSTDTQYFGPGTRLTVL.

This chain joins TRBV6-1 and TRBJ2-3; D may be TRBD2 (6 bases). The CDR3 has 14 amino acids. Trimming stripped 7 bases from V and 5 bases from J, with 16 bases between. The germline V gene has CDR1 MNHNS and CDR2 SASEGT. The CDR3 coding sequence is TGTGCCAGCAACGGGAGATCTTCAGGAGATACGCAGTATTTT. This gives the protein CASNGRSSGDTQYF.

This chain links TRBV6-2 or TRBV6-3 with TRBJ2-1; 7 positions match TRBD1. V gave up 0 bases and J gave up 4 bases; unmatched junction bases: 9. This CDR3 contains 17 residues. CDR1 and CDR2 from the germline V gene are MNHEY and SVGEGT. The CDR3: CASSYSYVQGVYNEQFF. DNA for the CDR3: TGTGCCAGCAGTTACTCGTATGTTCAGGGGGTGTACAATGAGCAGTTCTTC.

By share, this clone ranks as medium-sized (0.01 to 0.1%). The V gene is TRBV6-5, the J gene TRBJ2-2, with D uncertain. Germline V gene lookup returns CDR1 MNHEY and CDR2 SVGAGI. The CDR3 is made up of 17 amino acids. V lost 0 bases, J lost 7 bases, and 18 bases lay in between. The CDR3 DNA reads as TGTGCCAGCAGTTACTCGATAGCCAAAACCTCCAGCGGGGAGCTGTTTTTT. As protein: CASSYSIAKTSSGELFF.

As regards this clone: No conserved phenylalanine or tryptophan is present at the end of the CDR3, so a read error is the likely explanation. V gene TRBV24-1 combines with J gene TRBJ1-5; maybe TRBD1 (6 bases). Germline loops: CDR1 KGHDR, CDR2 SFDVKD. The CDR3 extends over 14 amino acids. The CDR3 is CATSVGGNNQPQHL. CDR3 bases: TGTGCCACCAGTGTAGGGGGGAACAATCAACCCCAGCATCTT.

By its share, this clone is medium-sized. A read error may account for a junction end that differs from germline. The chain recombines TRBV6-1 with TRBJ2-7; D could derive from TRBD1 or TRBD2 (5 bases each). CDR1 is MNHNS, CDR2 SASEGT, per germline. CDR3 size: 14 residues. CDR3 protein: CASSEGSTFYEQYF. In nucleotides, the CDR3 is TGTGCCAGTAGTGAGGGGTCTACCTTCTACGAGCAGTACTTC.

This clone was counted ten times or more. The chain couples TRBV19 to TRBJ1-1; D is perhaps TRBD1 (6 bases). Trimming removed 7 bases from V and 1 base from J, with 10 bases in between. Germline CDR1 LNHDA, CDR2 SQIVND (reference sequence). The CDR3 sequence is 13 residues long. DNA for the CDR3: TGTGCCAGTAAGGGCAGGGGGAACACTGAAGCTTTCTTT. Amino acid sequence: CASKGRGNTEAFF.

The chain's CDR3 is CASTQGPSGGPQETQYF. Here the CDR3 DNA reads TGTGCCAGCACCCAGGGCCCTAGCGGGGGGCCCCAAGAGACCCAGTACTTC. The V gene is TRBV6-1, the J gene TRBJ2-5; 11 bases map to TRBD2. The junction had 11 bases not matched to a gene; V was cut back by 7 bases and J by 1 base. CDR1 is MNHNS and CDR2 is SASEGT in the germline V gene. The length of the CDR3 is 17 residues.

This clone was detected many times. The rearrangement links TRBV20-1 to TRBJ1-1, with 9 bases that match TRBD1. From germline, CDR1 is DFQATT and CDR2 SNEGSKA (reference sequence). The CDR3 has 15 amino acids. Losses at the gene ends were 6 bases for V and 4 bases for J; bases not matched to a gene: 12. This CDR3 is CSAQTMGTGSTEAFF. In DNA form, the CDR3 reads TGCAGTGCGCAGACGATGGGGACAGGGAGCACTGAAGCTTTCTTT.

This clone has a count of ten or more. The chain is built from TRBV15 and TRBJ2-3; perhaps TRBD2 as D (7 bases). V lost 0 bases and J lost 2, with 12 bases in between. The length of the CDR3 is 16 residues. Per germline, CDR1 LNHNV and CDR2 YYDKDF (reference sequence). The CDR3 spells CATSREGGGTTDTQYF. CDR3 nucleotide sequence: TGTGCCACCAGCAGAGAAGGGGGGGGAACCACAGATACGCAGTATTTT.

This clone was detected ten times or more. This could be a read error, since a much larger clone is one nucleotide away. The rearrangement links TRBV12-3 or TRBV12-4 to TRBJ2-1, with 7 bases matching TRBD1. The CDR3 has 14 amino acids. The CDR3 sequence is CASSLAGGPNGQFF. The CDR3 DNA is TGTGCCAGCAGTTTAGCAGGGGGCCCCAATGGGCAGTTCTTC.

A few counts support this clone. The chain recombines TRBV28 with TRBJ2-7; 11 nucleotides agree with TRBD1. Germline loops: CDR1 MDHEN, CDR2 SYDVKM. CDR3 size: 16 residues. J was trimmed by 6 bases and V by 6 bases; bases with no gene match: 13. CDR3 nucleotide sequence: TGTGCCAGCAGCCCACTCGCGGGACAGGGGGGCCTCGAGCAGTACTTC. This codes for CASSPLAGQGGLEQYF.

In the case of this clone: A read error is likely, as this CDR3 ends without the conserved phenylalanine or tryptophan. The chain couples TRBV12-3 or TRBV12-4 to TRBJ1-2, with D hard to call. Trimming removed 8 bases at V and 2 bases at J, with 15 bases between. The CDR3 runs 14 residues. In DNA form, the CDR3 reads TGTGCCAGCTGCACACTTTCGACCAACTATGGCTACACCTTA. Amino acid sequence: CASCTLSTNYGYTL.

In its sample, this clone is medium-sized. The genes are TRBV6-1 and TRBJ1-6; possibly TRBD1 for D (5 bases). CDR1 and CDR2 (germline): MNHNS, SASEGT. V lost 5 bases to trimming and J lost 2 bases, with 7 bases between them. This CDR3 comprises 14 residues. CDR3 nucleotides: TGTGCCAGCAGTTCAGGGCCCTATAATTCACCCCTCCACTTT. Encoded protein: CASSSGPYNSPLHF.

This clone was counted many times. A much larger clone is a single base away; this may be a read error. V gene TRBV28 combines with J gene TRBJ1-1; possible D gene TRBD1, 6 bases. This CDR3 contains 14 residues. Germline assignment: CDR1 MDHEN and CDR2 SYDVKM. The CDR3 spells CASSPGTRNTEASF. CDR3 DNA sequence: TGTGCCAGCAGTCCCGGGACACGGAACACTGAAGCTTCCTTT.

This clone was observed many times. This chain links TRBV30 with TRBJ2-2; D remains unclear. V lost 4 bases and J 6 bases, leaving 6 bases between the germline ends. This CDR3 contains 11 residues. The germline V gene has CDR1 GTSNPN and CDR2 SVGIG (reference sequence). CDR3 bases: TGTGCCTGGAATGAGGCCGGGGAGCTGTTTTTT. Its protein is CAWNEAGELFF. The full variable domain, in which reference TRBV30 and TRBJ2-2 provide the parts outside the CDR3, is SQTIHQWPATLVQPVGSPLSLECTVEGTSNPNLYWYRQAAGRGLQLLFYSVGIGQISSEVPQNLSASRPQDRQFILSSKKLLLSDSGFYLCAWNEAGELFFGEGSRLTVL.

This clone has ten or more counts. The V and J genes are TRBV9 and TRBJ2-1; TRBD1 matches 8 bases. CDR3 length equals 13 residues. Germline V gene data show CDR1 as SGDLS and CDR2 as YYNGEE. Trimming took 3 bases from V and 5 from J; bases not matched to a gene: 1. The CDR3 sequence is CASSETGDNEQFF. The CDR3 nucleotides are TGTGCCAGCAGCGAGACAGGGGACAATGAGCAGTTCTTC.

J is TRBJ2-6 and V is TRBV5-1, with 8 bases fitting TRBD1. The CDR3 is 19 residues long. The germline V gene encodes CDR1 SGHRS and CDR2 YFSETQ. V lost 5 bases and J lost 4; bases outside the gene matches: 17. The CDR3 DNA sequence: TGCGCCAGCAGGAATGACCCCGGACAGGGTGTACCCGGGGCCAACGTCCTGACTTTC. It codes for CASRNDPGQGVPGANVLTF.

The rearrangement joins TRBV5-1 to TRBJ2-7; D possibly uses TRBD1 or TRBD2 (5 bases each). V dropped 4 bases and J dropped 2 bases, with 13 bases sitting between them. The germline gives CDR1 SGHRS, CDR2 YFSETQ. CDR3 length: 14 residues. CDR3 residues: CASSDRDGAYEQYF. In DNA, the CDR3 is TGCGCCAGCAGCGACCGGGACGGAGCCTACGAGCAGTACTTC.